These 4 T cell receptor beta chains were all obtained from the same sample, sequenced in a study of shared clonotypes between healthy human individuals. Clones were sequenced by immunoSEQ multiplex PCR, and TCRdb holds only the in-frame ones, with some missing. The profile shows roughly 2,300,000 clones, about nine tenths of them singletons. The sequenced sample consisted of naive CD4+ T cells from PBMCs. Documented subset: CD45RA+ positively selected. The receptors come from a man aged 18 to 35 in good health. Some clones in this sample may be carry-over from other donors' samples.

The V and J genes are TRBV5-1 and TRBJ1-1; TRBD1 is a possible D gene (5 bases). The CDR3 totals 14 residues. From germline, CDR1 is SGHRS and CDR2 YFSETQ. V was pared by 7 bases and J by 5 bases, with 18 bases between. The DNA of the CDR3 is TGCGCCAGCCAGGACCAGGGATCGGGGACTGAAGCTTTCTTT. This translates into CASQDQGSGTEAFF.

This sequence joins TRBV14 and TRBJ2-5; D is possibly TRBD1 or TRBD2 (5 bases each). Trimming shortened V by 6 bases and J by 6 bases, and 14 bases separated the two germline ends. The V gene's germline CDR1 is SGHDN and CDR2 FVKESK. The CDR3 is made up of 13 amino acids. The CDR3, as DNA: TGTGCCAGCAGTTTTAATCCGGGGCAGACCCAGTACTTC. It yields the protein CASSFNPGQTQYF.

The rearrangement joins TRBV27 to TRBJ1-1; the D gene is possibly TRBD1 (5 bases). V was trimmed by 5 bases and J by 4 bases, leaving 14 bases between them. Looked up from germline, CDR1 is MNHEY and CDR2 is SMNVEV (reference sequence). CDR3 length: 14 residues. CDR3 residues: CASSRGPVGTEAFF. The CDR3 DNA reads TGTGCCAGCAGTAGGGGTCCAGTCGGCACTGAAGCTTTCTTT.

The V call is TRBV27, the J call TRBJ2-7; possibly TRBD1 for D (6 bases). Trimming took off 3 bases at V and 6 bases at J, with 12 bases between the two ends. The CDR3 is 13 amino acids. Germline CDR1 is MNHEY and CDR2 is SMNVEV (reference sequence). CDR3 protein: CASSFRGFGEQYF. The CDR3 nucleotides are TGTGCCAGCAGTTTTAGGGGGTTCGGCGAGCAGTACTTC.